A selection of T cell receptor beta chains follows, all from one sample in a study of shared clonotypes between healthy human individuals. Produced via immunoSEQ multiplex PCR; TCRdb's table is partial and in-frame only. The sample carries nearly 750,000 clones, over 60% recorded once. Sequenced: memory CD4+ T cells sorted from blood. The receptors originated from a woman in her 30s in good health. The conserved cysteine and the conserved F or W are not part of the CDR3 here. The order of the fields is V gene, J gene, CDR3 protein.

v_call: TRBV11-2; j_call: TRBJ2-7; cdr3_aa: ASSPGFPGVEQY
v_call: TRBV9; j_call: TRBJ2-3; cdr3_aa: ASSVRGLLGTDTQY
v_call: TRBV5-1; j_call: TRBJ1-4; cdr3_aa: ASSFSTGGGEKLF
v_call: TRBV6-1; j_call: TRBJ2-2; cdr3_aa: ASSGKQGIDTGELF
v_call: TRBV11-2; j_call: TRBJ1-4; cdr3_aa: ASSWTGTENEKLF
v_call: TRBV6-5; j_call: TRBJ2-7; cdr3_aa: ASRPTGIYEQY
v_call: TRBV7-8; j_call: TRBJ2-3; cdr3_aa: ASSLQTSGSDTQY
v_call: TRBV11-1; j_call: TRBJ2-5; cdr3_aa: ASSSPRTGVLETQY
v_call: TRBV28; j_call: TRBJ2-3; cdr3_aa: ASSLSGLAGGRVDTQY
v_call: TRBV29-1; j_call: TRBJ2-7; cdr3_aa: SVEGLSDRTTYEQY
v_call: TRBV19; j_call: TRBJ2-3; cdr3_aa: ASSIVGQSTDTQY
v_call: TRBV27; j_call: TRBJ1-2; cdr3_aa: ASSLGQTNYGYT
v_call: TRBV30; j_call: TRBJ1-5; cdr3_aa: AWSVGQNNQPQH
v_call: TRBV7-9; j_call: TRBJ1-5; cdr3_aa: ASSLDGGRGPQH
v_call: TRBV7-2; j_call: TRBJ2-5; cdr3_aa: ASSLGAGTPMTQY
v_call: TRBV30; j_call: TRBJ1-1; cdr3_aa: AWSVRKEAF
v_call: TRBV28; j_call: TRBJ1-2; cdr3_aa: ASSSDIKGLVFGYT
v_call: TRBV28; j_call: TRBJ2-3; cdr3_aa: ASSFRTGRGTDTQY
v_call: TRBV6-6; j_call: TRBJ1-5; cdr3_aa: ASNGGGLSNQPQH
v_call: TRBV6-5; j_call: TRBJ2-1; cdr3_aa: ASSQQGAYNEQF
v_call: TRBV19; j_call: TRBJ2-2; cdr3_aa: ASSRDPRGGVQELF
v_call: TRBV7-2; j_call: TRBJ2-5; cdr3_aa: ASSPVRGYQETQY
v_call: TRBV27; j_call: TRBJ2-7; cdr3_aa: ASSPSMRESSYEQY
v_call: TRBV19; j_call: TRBJ2-2; cdr3_aa: ASSIQREAFTGELF
v_call: TRBV10-1; j_call: TRBJ1-2; cdr3_aa: ASGSGPTGGYT
v_call: TRBV6-6; j_call: TRBJ1-3; cdr3_aa: ASSYSDRGSGNTIY
v_call: TRBV19; j_call: TRBJ1-1; cdr3_aa: ASSTLWSEAF
v_call: TRBV7-6; j_call: TRBJ2-4; cdr3_aa: ASSLYPGHIQY
v_call: TRBV19; j_call: TRBJ1-4; cdr3_aa: ASSRSDREKLF
v_call: TRBV28; j_call: TRBJ2-7; cdr3_aa: ASSFYGGAYEQY
v_call: TRBV2; j_call: TRBJ2-5; cdr3_aa: ASSEPRGIQETQY
v_call: TRBV19; j_call: TRBJ2-5; cdr3_aa: ASKDSGGETQY
v_call: TRBV28; j_call: TRBJ2-5; cdr3_aa: ASSLWTKETQY
v_call: TRBV6-6; j_call: TRBJ1-4; cdr3_aa: ASLAVNEKLF
v_call: TRBV7-2; j_call: TRBJ2-3; cdr3_aa: ASSLGHPSTDTQY
v_call: TRBV15; j_call: TRBJ2-1; cdr3_aa: ATSRRINNEQF
v_call: TRBV4-2; j_call: TRBJ1-2; cdr3_aa: ASSLGIGTGYGYT
v_call: TRBV19; j_call: TRBJ1-1; cdr3_aa: ASSKTGDTEAF
v_call: TRBV5-1; j_call: TRBJ2-2; cdr3_aa: ASSLGGSLAGELF
v_call: TRBV5-1; j_call: TRBJ1-1; cdr3_aa: ASSNSVGAEAF
v_call: TRBV25-1; j_call: TRBJ1-3; cdr3_aa: ASSVGGSGNTIY
v_call: TRBV11-2; j_call: TRBJ2-3; cdr3_aa: ASTTSSSTDTQY
v_call: TRBV4-1; j_call: TRBJ2-7; cdr3_aa: ASSQEEAGSYEQY
v_call: TRBV4-1; j_call: TRBJ2-3; cdr3_aa: ASSHITDTQY
v_call: TRBV2; j_call: TRBJ2-5; cdr3_aa: ASTPGTAQETQY
v_call: TRBV29-1; j_call: TRBJ2-1; cdr3_aa: SVELATRRYNEQF
v_call: TRBV4-1; j_call: TRBJ2-5; cdr3_aa: ASRRVGVSKEETQY
v_call: TRBV7-9; j_call: TRBJ2-3; cdr3_aa: ASSLTGNADTQY
v_call: TRBV11-2; j_call: TRBJ2-1; cdr3_aa: ASSFRTSGNNEQF
v_call: TRBV25-1; j_call: TRBJ1-5; cdr3_aa: ASSEVGGPQH
v_call: TRBV27; j_call: TRBJ1-5; cdr3_aa: ASSPRVGEPQH
v_call: TRBV7-3; j_call: TRBJ2-3; cdr3_aa: ASSLGAGGRADTQY
v_call: TRBV5-1; j_call: TRBJ1-1; cdr3_aa: ASSLVAYGTEAF
v_call: TRBV28; j_call: TRBJ1-5; cdr3_aa: ASSSGQGGVEWDQPQH
v_call: TRBV7-9; j_call: TRBJ1-1; cdr3_aa: ASSLTANPNTEAF
v_call: TRBV28; j_call: TRBJ1-5; cdr3_aa: ASRDSNQPQH
v_call: TRBV19; j_call: TRBJ2-7; cdr3_aa: ASSPGQYYEQY
v_call: TRBV14; j_call: TRBJ2-7; cdr3_aa: ASSREAGGPREQY